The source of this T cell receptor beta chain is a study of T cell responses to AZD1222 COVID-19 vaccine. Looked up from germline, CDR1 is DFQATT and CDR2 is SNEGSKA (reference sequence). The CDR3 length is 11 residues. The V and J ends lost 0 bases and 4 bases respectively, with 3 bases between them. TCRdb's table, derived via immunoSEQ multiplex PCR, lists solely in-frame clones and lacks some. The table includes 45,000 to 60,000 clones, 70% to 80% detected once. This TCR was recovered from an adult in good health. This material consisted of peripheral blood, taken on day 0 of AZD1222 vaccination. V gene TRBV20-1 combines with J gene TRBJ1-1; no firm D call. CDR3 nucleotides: TGCAGTGCTAGAGAACCCACTGAAGCTTTCTTT. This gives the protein CSAREPTEAFF.